The rows below give T cell receptor beta chains drawn from one sample of a study of cytomegalovirus exposure and HLA in healthy donors. Sequenced by immunoSEQ multiplex PCR; TCRdb stores in-frame clones only, minus some. Found here are about 160,000 clones, roughly 80% of them singletons; the top ten hold more than 3.5%. The sequencing input was PBMCs. These receptors were collected from a man aged 25 to 45 in good health and CMV-seropositive. Both conserved end residues are part of each CDR3. A D gene is named only where the DNA matches it firmly. Some rows mark clone size as missing; the rest say once, few, many or name a class of expanded clone.

j_call clone_size v_call d_call cdr3_nt cdr3_aa
TRBJ2-7 NA TRBV6-1 TRBD1 TGTGCCAGCAGTGAACTCGGGACAGGGGGTACCGAGCAGTACTTC CASSELGTGGTEQYF
TRBJ2-1 NA TRBV30 NA TGTGCCTGGAGTCCAGGGGTTTCCTACAATGAGCAGTTCTTC CAWSPGVSYNEQFF
TRBJ2-7 NA TRBV9 TRBD2 TGTGCCAGCAGCGTTACTAGCGGGGGGCCCTACGAGCAGTACTTC CASSVTSGGPYEQYF
TRBJ1-1 NA TRBV9 NA TGTGCCAGCAGCCCTCCGAGAGAAAACACTGAAGCTTTCTTT CASSPPRENTEAFF
TRBJ2-5 NA TRBV5-1 NA TGCGCCAGCAGCCGCTGGGACTTAAACCAAGAGACCCAGTACTTC CASSRWDLNQETQYF
TRBJ1-1 few TRBV5-1 NA TGCGCCAGCAGCTTGGAAGGTTGGGGTACAGGTGTGAACACTGAAGCTTTCTTT CASSLEGWGTGVNTEAFF
TRBJ1-3 once TRBV7-2 TRBD1 TGTGCCAGCAGCTTAGCGCCAGGGGGCGGAAACACCATATATTTT CASSLAPGGGNTIYF
TRBJ2-3 NA TRBV10-3 NA TGTGCCGCATTGCAGGGCGATACAGATACGCAGTATTTT CAALQGDTDTQYF
TRBJ1-1 once TRBV7-3 NA TGTGCCAGCAGCTCCTCAGGGAACACTGAAGCTTTCTTT CASSSSGNTEAFF
TRBJ2-5 NA TRBV5-1 TRBD2 TGCGCCAGCAGCCAGGGACTAGTGGCGACCCAGTACTTC CASSQGLVATQYF
TRBJ2-3 NA TRBV9 TRBD1 TGTGCCAGCAGCGCATCCGGGACAGGGGGCGATACGCAGTATTTT CASSASGTGGDTQYF
TRBJ2-2 NA TRBV10-1 NA TGCGCCAGCAGTGAGTGGGCAGCCGGGGAGCTGTTTTTT CASSEWAAGELFF
TRBJ1-2 few TRBV28 NA TGTGCCAGCAGTTTCTCGGGACAATTCTATGGCTACACCTTC CASSFSGQFYGYTF
TRBJ1-2 once TRBV19 NA TGTGCCAGTAGTATTAGAACAGGGAGTAATGGCTACACCTTC CASSIRTGSNGYTF
TRBJ2-7 NA TRBV5-1 TRBD1 TGCGCCAGCAGCAGTGGACAGGGGGCTAACGAGCAGTACTTC CASSSGQGANEQYF
TRBJ2-7 once TRBV19 NA TGTGCCAGTAGTATCCAGACAGGCGAGACCTACGAGCAGTACTTC CASSIQTGETYEQYF
TRBJ2-3 NA TRBV4-1 TRBD1 TGCGCCAGCAGCCAACAGGGGGCGCACACAGATACGCAGTATTTT CASSQQGAHTDTQYF
TRBJ2-2 NA TRBV7-9 TRBD2 TGTGCCAGCAGCTCCACTAGCGGTACCGGGGAGCTGTTTTTT CASSSTSGTGELFF
TRBJ2-3 NA TRBV19 NA TGTGCCAGTACCTCGGTCAGCACAGATACGCAGTATTTT CASTSVSTDTQYF
TRBJ2-7 NA TRBV6-1 TRBD2 TGTGCCAGCAGTCCCGGGGCGGGGGGTGTCTACGAGCAGTACTTC CASSPGAGGVYEQYF
TRBJ2-7 once TRBV5-1 NA TGCGCCAGCAGAGTCGACAGCGCCTACGAGCAGTACTTC CASRVDSAYEQYF
TRBJ1-6 NA TRBV19 NA TGTGCCAGTAGTATAAGGCAGGGAAATTCACCCCTCCACTTT CASSIRQGNSPLHF
TRBJ1-5 NA TRBV6-6 NA TGTGCCAGCAGGCCAGAAAATCAGCCCCAGCATTTT CASRPENQPQHF
TRBJ2-3 NA TRBV7-9 TRBD2 TGTGCCAGCAGCTTAGCGGTTTCGGGGGGACGCACAGATACGCAGTATTTT CASSLAVSGGRTDTQYF
TRBJ2-3 few TRBV11-2 NA TGTGCCAGCAGCTTACCTACGATCAGCACAGATACGCAGTATTTT CASSLPTISTDTQYF
TRBJ2-1 once TRBV9 TRBD2 TGTGCCAGCAGCGTAGATGGACTAGCGGGGGATGAGCAGTTCTTC CASSVDGLAGDEQFF
TRBJ1-1 NA TRBV2 NA TGTGCCAGCAGTGTCGTGGGGCTGAACACTGAAGCTTTCTTT CASSVVGLNTEAFF
TRBJ2-3 NA TRBV7-9 NA TGTGCCAGCAGCGGCAAGTCAGATACGCAGTATTTT CASSGKSDTQYF
TRBJ2-7 few TRBV13 NA TGTGCCAGCAGCTCTCGCAGGGGCTCCTACGAGCAGTACTTC CASSSRRGSYEQYF
TRBJ2-7 NA TRBV5-1 TRBD1 TGCGCCAGCAGCTTTGACAGGGACGCCTACGAGCAGTACTTC CASSFDRDAYEQYF
TRBJ2-1 NA TRBV6-1 TRBD2 TGTGCCAGCATCCTACTAGCGGGGGGCGAGCAGTTCTTC CASILLAGGEQFF
TRBJ2-7 once TRBV28 TRBD1 TGTGCCAGCAGTAAGGGACAGGCCAGCTCCTACGAGCAGTACTTC CASSKGQASSYEQYF
TRBJ2-7 NA TRBV5-1 NA TGCGCCAGCAGCTTGGACGGCTACGAGCAGTACTTC CASSLDGYEQYF
TRBJ2-7 NA TRBV5-5 TRBD1 TGTGCCAGCAGCTTGGCCCCGGACAGGGGAGGGGAGCAGTACTTC CASSLAPDRGGEQYF
TRBJ1-1 NA TRBV20-1 NA TGCAGTGCTTCGTCCAACACTGAAGCTTTCTTT CSASSNTEAFF